The source of this T cell receptor beta chain is a study of CD8 T cells in ankylosing spondylitis. A word on this clonotype: Its antigen is unidentified.

Generation of TCR beta libraries employed quantitative 5'-RACE incorporating molecular barcodes. TCRdb redid the calling of the 5' RACE reads with MiXCR, one entry per CDR3 protein. The sample has approximately 150,000 distinct CDR3 sequences, under 35% seen once; the top ten hold 5.5% to 7.5%. Study conclusions and caveats: What appeared characteristic of ankylosing spondylitis blood was a TCR beta motif of eight or nine highly homologous variants. Disease-linked clones were reportedly significantly enriched in matched ankylosing spondylitis synovial fluid.

The CDR3 sequence is 16 residues long. After removal of 3 bases from V and 5 bases from J, the junction contained 9 bases not matched to a gene. The germline V gene encodes CDR1 SGDLS and CDR2 YYNGEE. This sequence was found in a male donor with ankylosing spondylitis. J is TRBJ2-5 and V is TRBV9; 11 bases agree with TRBD1. The material sequenced was synovial fluid, either unsorted or a sorted T cell fraction (not recorded which). CDR3: CASSARGQGAPETQYF. Written as DNA, the CDR3 is TGTGCCAGCAGCGCCCGAGGACAGGGGGCGCCGGAGACCCAGTACTTC.